The rows below give T cell receptor beta chains drawn from one sample of a study of molecular identifiers for immune sequencing clone quantification. MiXCR, run by TCRdb on the PCR reads, gives a single entry per CDR3 protein. Here the sample spans about 640,000 distinct CDR3 sequences, about 20% being singletons. Sequences were obtained from naive CD8+ T cells from blood, with Jurkat cell RNA spiked in. These receptor sequences come from a human donor in good health. Some libraries in this study had Jurkat cell RNA spiked in. The CDR3 runs from the conserved cysteine through the conserved F or W. The order of the fields is CDR3 protein, CDR3 DNA, V gene, J gene, D gene, clone size. The D gene is left open where the match is weak. Size is stated for part of the rows, as once, few or many counts, or as a class when the clone is expanded.

CASSVSGFYEQYF	TGTGCCAGCAGCGTGTCAGGGTTCTACGAGCAGTACTTC	TRBV6-6	TRBJ2-7	NA	many
CASSAGIQETQYF	TGTGCCAGCAGCGCCGGTATACAAGAGACCCAGTACTTC	TRBV11-2	TRBJ2-5	NA	many
CASSENQGYQPQHF	TGTGCCAGCAGTGAAAATCAGGGATATCAGCCCCAGCATTTT	TRBV2	TRBJ1-5	NA	many
CAWSWRYGSTIYF	TGTGCCTGGAGTTGGCGGTATGGAAGCACCATATATTTT	TRBV30	TRBJ1-3	NA	few
CASSVAYSGANVLTF	TGTGCCAGCAGCGTAGCATACTCTGGGGCCAACGTCCTGACTTTC	TRBV9	TRBJ2-6	NA	few
CASSQDKGQPQHF	TGCGCCAGCAGCCAAGATAAAGGACAGCCCCAGCATTTT	TRBV4-1	TRBJ1-5	NA	many
CASSPTQGDSGANVLTF	TGTGCCAGCAGCCCGACACAGGGGGACTCTGGGGCCAACGTCCTGACTTTC	TRBV7-6	TRBJ2-6	TRBD1	many
CASSNWDRGTVTGELFF	TGTGCCAGCAGCAACTGGGACAGGGGGACGGTCACCGGGGAGCTGTTTTTT	TRBV7-2	TRBJ2-2	TRBD1	many
CASSQDPTGTTANSPLHF	TGTGCCAGCAGCCAAGATCCAACAGGGACGACGGCGAATTCACCCCTCCACTTT	TRBV4-2	TRBJ1-6	NA	NA
CATDLELTSTDTQYF	TGTGCCACCGACCTCGAACTGACTAGCACAGATACGCAGTATTTT	TRBV28	TRBJ2-3	NA	few
CASSSAQGSTDTQYF	TGTGCCAGCAGCTCCGCCCAGGGGAGCACAGATACGCAGTATTTT	TRBV7-3	TRBJ2-3	NA	many
CASSFTGGREQYF	TGTGCCAGCAGCTTTACAGGGGGCCGGGAGCAGTACTTC	TRBV11-1	TRBJ2-7	TRBD1	NA
CASSLDRDAGNTIYF	TGTGCCAGCAGCTTGGACAGGGATGCTGGAAACACCATATATTTT	TRBV13	TRBJ1-3	TRBD1	NA
CASTLGGSSYNEQFF	TGTGCCAGCACACTAGGCGGGAGCTCCTACAATGAGCAGTTCTTC	TRBV28	TRBJ2-1	TRBD2	many
CASSYSMDRDYMNTEAFF	TGTGCCAGCAGTTACTCAATGGACAGGGACTATATGAACACTGAAGCTTTCTTT	TRBV6-5	TRBJ1-1	TRBD1	many
CASSQDWTGIFYGYTF	TGCGCCAGCAGCCAAGATTGGACAGGAATCTTCTATGGCTACACCTTC	TRBV4-3	TRBJ1-2	TRBD1	many
CASSSGTPAFF	TGTGCCAGCAGTTCCGGGACACCAGCTTTCTTT	TRBV12-3/TRBV12-4	TRBJ1-1	NA	many
CASSLVIRGGYNEQFF	TGTGCCAGCAGCTTGGTGATCAGGGGGGGGTACAATGAGCAGTTCTTC	TRBV5-6	TRBJ2-1	NA	NA
CASRYRGGHEQLF	TGTGCCAGCAGGTACAGGGGAGGGCATGAGCAGCTCTTC	TRBV6-2/TRBV6-3	TRBJ2-1	NA	few
CASSSDRGTDGHTF	TGTGCCAGCAGTTCGGACAGGGGGACGGATGGCCACACCTTC	TRBV27	TRBJ1-2	TRBD1	NA
CASSLFVAGPGNEQFF	TGTGCCAGCAGTTTATTTGTGGCGGGGCCTGGCAATGAGCAGTTCTTC	TRBV27	TRBJ2-1	NA	few
CASSLYRGPQYF	TGTGCCAGCAGTTTATATCGGGGGCCCCAGTACTTC	TRBV28	TRBJ2-5	NA	many
CASSRLVFGEVAQYF	TGTGCCAGCAGTCGACTAGTTTTTGGGGAAGTGGCCCAGTACTTC	TRBV7-9	TRBJ2-5	NA	many
CASSSLEAYEQYF	TGTGCCAGCAGCTCGTTGGAAGCCTACGAGCAGTACTTC	TRBV7-6	TRBJ2-7	NA	many
CATSEPPSGDLPTGELFF	TGTGCCACCAGTGAACCGCCTAGCGGAGACCTCCCGACGGGGGAGCTGTTTTTT	TRBV24-1	TRBJ2-2	TRBD2	many
CASSQDGGNQPQHF	TGCGCCAGCAGCCAAGACGGCGGAAATCAGCCCCAGCATTTT	TRBV4-3	TRBJ1-5	NA	many
CASKIQGARSTGTQYF	TGTGCCAGCAAAATTCAGGGGGCAAGAAGCACAGGTACGCAGTATTTT	TRBV6-5	TRBJ2-3	TRBD1	NA
CASSYSHGGGDTEAFF	TGTGCCAGCAGTTACTCGCACGGGGGCGGGGACACTGAAGCTTTCTTT	TRBV6-5	TRBJ1-1	NA	many
CASSPWEGSEEQYF	TGTGCCAGCAGCCCGTGGGAGGGGTCTGAAGAGCAGTACTTC	TRBV7-9	TRBJ2-7	TRBD2	many
CASSFWNKETQYF	TGTGCCAGCAGTTTCTGGAATAAAGAGACCCAGTACTTC	TRBV27	TRBJ2-5	NA	NA
CASSVAGGNTGELFF	TGTGCCAGCAGCGTAGCCGGGGGAAACACCGGGGAGCTGTTTTTT	TRBV9	TRBJ2-2	NA	many
CASSVSGHPSTDTQYF	TGTGCCAGCAGCGTCTCGGGACACCCTAGCACAGATACGCAGTATTTT	TRBV9	TRBJ2-3	NA	NA
CASSQVVHGELFF	TGTGCCAGCAGCCAAGTGGTGCACGGGGAGCTGTTTTTT	TRBV3-1	TRBJ2-2	NA	many
CASTYFAPMNTEAFF	TGTGCCAGCACATATTTTGCCCCCATGAACACTGAAGCTTTCTTT	TRBV11-2	TRBJ1-1	NA	NA
CATLTPITGKFGYTF	TGTGCCACCCTAACACCCATAACCGGGAAGTTTGGCTACACCTTC	TRBV12-3/TRBV12-4	TRBJ1-2	NA	many
CASSLVRGSTDTQYF	TGTGCCAGCAGTTTAGTCCGGGGTTCGACAGATACGCAGTATTTT	TRBV12-3/TRBV12-4	TRBJ2-3	NA	many
CASSPLTSGDTDTQYF	TGTGCCAGCAGTCCCCTAACTAGCGGGGACACAGATACGCAGTATTTT	TRBV12-3/TRBV12-4	TRBJ2-3	TRBD2	few
CASKTGGYEQYF	TGTGCCAGCAAGACAGGAGGGTACGAGCAGTACTTC	TRBV6-1	TRBJ2-7	NA	many
CASSFVSGSSYEQYF	TGTGCCAGCAGCTTTGTATCCGGATCCTCCTACGAGCAGTACTTC	TRBV5-5	TRBJ2-7	NA	many
CASSLGAGVGNEQFF	TGTGCCAGCAGCCTGGGAGCGGGAGTGGGGAATGAGCAGTTCTTC	TRBV7-3	TRBJ2-1	TRBD2	many
CASSQGTSENNEQFF	TGTGCCAGCAGCCAAGGGACTAGCGAGAACAATGAGCAGTTCTTC	TRBV4-2	TRBJ2-1	TRBD2	many
CASSLKQGLGNIQYF	TGTGCCAGCAGTTTAAAACAGGGGTTAGGAAACATTCAGTACTTC	TRBV27	TRBJ2-4	TRBD1	many
CAGSPMPGTDTQYF	TGTGCCGGCAGTCCGATGCCAGGCACAGATACGCAGTATTTT	TRBV12-3/TRBV12-4	TRBJ2-3	NA	few
CASSSWDREVYEQYF	TGTGCCAGCAGTTCATGGGACAGAGAGGTCTACGAGCAGTACTTC	TRBV6-5	TRBJ2-7	TRBD1	many
CASSLGLGDTQCF	TGTGCTAGCAGCTTAGGGTTAGGAGATACGCAGTGTTTT	TRBV7-7	TRBJ2-3	NA	NA
CASRTILAGLTSMEQFF	TGTGCCAGCAGAACTATCCTAGCGGGGCTTACTAGTATGGAGCAGTTCTTC	TRBV27	TRBJ2-1	TRBD2	few
CATSRPGTSLYEQYF	TGTGCCACCAGCAGACCCGGGACTAGCCTCTACGAGCAGTACTTC	TRBV15	TRBJ2-7	TRBD2	NA
CASSQDTGTGSYEQYF	TGCGCCAGCAGCCAAGATACTGGGACAGGGTCCTACGAGCAGTACTTC	TRBV4-3	TRBJ2-7	TRBD1	many
CVTHGHYGYTF	TGTGTCACACATGGCCACTATGGCTACACCTTC	TRBV27	TRBJ1-2	NA	NA